A selection of T cell receptor beta chains follows, all from one sample in a study of graft-versus-host responses after intestinal transplantation. These receptors are not linked to any known antigen. The table came from immunoSEQ multiplex PCR; TCRdb's copy has only in-frame clones and leaves some out. The sample has around 40,000 clones, roughly 95% seen once. This material consisted of unstimulated CD8+ T cells sorted from spleen or lymph node cells, taken before transplant. The source of these receptors is a human donor who was the organ donor for an intestinal transplant. Each CDR3 is given without its conserved first and last residue. Each record gives: clone size, V gene, CDR3 protein. A row's size may be missing; if present it is once, few, many or a size class.

abundance: -
v_gene: TRBV7-9
CDR3aa: ASSLTRAEVGEQF

abundance: -
v_gene: TRBV15
CDR3aa: ATSRDPPSTLTGGSSGYT

abundance: -
v_gene: TRBV7-9
CDR3aa: ASRPGEGLVGEQY

abundance: -
v_gene: TRBV19
CDR3aa: ASGQGEAF

abundance: -
v_gene: TRBV25-1
CDR3aa: ASSLGSAYEQY

abundance: once
v_gene: TRBV13
CDR3aa: ASSLGGSPLH

abundance: -
v_gene: TRBV7-6
CDR3aa: ASSEWAGQGAGYT

abundance: -
v_gene: TRBV29-1
CDR3aa: SFPDRIYGYT

abundance: -
v_gene: TRBV2
CDR3aa: ASTGTPPYEQY

abundance: -
v_gene: TRBV7-9
CDR3aa: ASSPRQGASTDTQY

abundance: -
v_gene: TRBV5-6
CDR3aa: ASSLPGRVGRATDTQY

abundance: -
v_gene: TRBV19
CDR3aa: ASSTRRGTLYGYT

abundance: -
v_gene: TRBV6-5
CDR3aa: ASSYGAEAQGDTQY

abundance: -
v_gene: TRBV7-3
CDR3aa: ASSLTGTAYNEQF

abundance: -
v_gene: TRBV7-2
CDR3aa: ASSLVVGRGNTIY

abundance: -
v_gene: TRBV25-1
CDR3aa: ASSGGGSNYGCT

abundance: -
v_gene: TRBV9
CDR3aa: ASSGSNGQGVETQY

abundance: -
v_gene: TRBV15
CDR3aa: ATSRVPGGYNEQF

abundance: once
v_gene: TRBV4-2
CDR3aa: ASSQPGTGGTGELF

abundance: -
v_gene: TRBV30
CDR3aa: AWSDPAPPYEQY

abundance: -
v_gene: TRBV7-9
CDR3aa: ASSPRGGSHNEQF

abundance: -
v_gene: TRBV11-2
CDR3aa: ASSDRGYGYT

abundance: -
v_gene: TRBV4-2
CDR3aa: ASSQGTGQETQY

abundance: once
v_gene: TRBV6-5
CDR3aa: ASSYDEAFKETQY

abundance: once
v_gene: TRBV9
CDR3aa: ASSGGVADGNTIY

abundance: -
v_gene: TRBV7-9
CDR3aa: ASSSPGDRSYEQY

abundance: -
v_gene: TRBV6-5
CDR3aa: ASIPNSPTSEQY

abundance: -
v_gene: TRBV4-3
CDR3aa: ASSQDEAGYYNSPLH

abundance: -
v_gene: TRBV6-4
CDR3aa: ASRRRANTGELF

abundance: -
v_gene: TRBV13
CDR3aa: ASSSPLRTGFYNSPLH

abundance: -
v_gene: TRBV27
CDR3aa: ASSFVGRGRDYGYT